The clone carrying this T cell receptor beta chain was found many times. The data belong to a study of T cells in Graves' hyperthyroidism and ophthalmopathy. CDR1 SGDLS and CDR2 YYNGEE come from the germline V gene. V was clipped by 0 bases and J by 0 bases, with 7 bases between them. The CDR3 length is 15 residues. RNA transcripts yielded amplified TCR beta CDR3 regions. An initial round of RT-PCR targeting the TCR CDR3 relied on the HTBI primer set. TCRdb re-analysed the multiplex PCR reads in MiXCR, keeping a single row per CDR3 protein. The table records around 240,000 distinct CDR3 sequences, more than 14% of them present only once.

Sequencing used blood. The rearrangement joins TRBV9 to TRBJ1-3; no definite D call. This clonotype was obtained from a woman aged 40 to 50 with Graves' hyperthyroidism that later progressed to Graves' ophthalmopathy. The CDR3 DNA sequence: TGTGCCAGCAGCGTAGGTGGGAGCTCTGGAAACACCATATATTTT. This codes for CASSVGGSSGNTIYF.